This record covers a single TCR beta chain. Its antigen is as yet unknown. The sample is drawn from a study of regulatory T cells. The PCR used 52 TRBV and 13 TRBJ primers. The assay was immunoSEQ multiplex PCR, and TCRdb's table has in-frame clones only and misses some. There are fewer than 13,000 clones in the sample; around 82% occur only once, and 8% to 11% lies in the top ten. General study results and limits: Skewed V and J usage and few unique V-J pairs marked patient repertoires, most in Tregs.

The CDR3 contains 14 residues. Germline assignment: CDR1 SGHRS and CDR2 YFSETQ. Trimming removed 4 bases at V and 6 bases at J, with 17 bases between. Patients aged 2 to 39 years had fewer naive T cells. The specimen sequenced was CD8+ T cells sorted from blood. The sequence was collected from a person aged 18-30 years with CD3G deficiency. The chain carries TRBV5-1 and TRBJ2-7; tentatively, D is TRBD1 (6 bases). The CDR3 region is CASSRGTNIGEQYF. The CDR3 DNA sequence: TGCGCCAGCAGCCGAGGGACAAATATCGGCGAGCAGTACTTC.